What follows describes a single TCR beta chain. The antigen it binds to is not known. These data are taken from a study of control samples from healthy donors and cancer patients (dated by TCRdb to about 2020). The library was produced with the immunoSEQ multiplex PCR assay. Here the immuneACCESS table is served through TCRdb, limited to in-frame sequences with V and J called. Missing clones are a known gap in these copies; in checked studies unresolved V genes cover under half, and the rest lacks a known reason. This sample's listing comprises about 200,000 clones. Of the sample, around 2% falls within the top ten clones. The V and J ends are trimmed by 4 bases and 3 bases, leaving 10 bases between them. CDR1 SGHAT and CDR2 FQDESV are derived from the germline V gene (reference sequence). From the cysteine through the phenylalanine, the CDR3 covers 13 amino acids. The sequence is cut down to CDR3 DNA, 39 bases in frame from base 1.

The TCR was taken from a woman in her twenties or thirties in good health. The chain was built from TRBV11-1 and TRBJ2-7; TRBD1 is possibly the D segment (8 matching bases). Source material: blood. The sequenced DNA: TGTGCCAGCAGCTACAGGGGGGGCTACGAGCAGTACTTC. Its translation is CASSYRGGYEQYF.